The present TCR beta chain was sequenced within a study of siplizumab effects on memory and regulatory T cells. Study-wide findings and caveats: Whether the proliferating Tregs (from siplizumab cultures) were suppressive was not confirmed. Alloreactive sequences traceable to unstimulated CD4+ memory cells declined significantly under siplizumab.

Concerning this clone: Its antigen is not known.

Assaying covered approximately 10^5 TCR templates per sample. Profiling relied on immunoSEQ multiplex PCR, and the TCRdb table lists in-frame clones only, not all of them. This table holds over 100,000 clones, 93% found once. J was trimmed by 5 bases and V by 6 bases; bases with no gene match: 10. Germline V gives CDR1 SQVTM, CDR2 ANQGSEA. The CDR3 runs to 14 residues. The rearrangement links TRBV29-1 to TRBJ1-1; 9 bases are shared with TRBD1. The clonotype originates from a human donor in good health. Sequenced sample: Tregs sorted from blood. This CDR3 is CSVVGTGIKTEAFF. CDR3 sequence (DNA): TGCAGCGTGGTTGGGACAGGGATAAAAACTGAAGCTTTCTTT.